Described below is a single T cell receptor (beta chain) sequence and its context. The record originates from a study of blood T cell repertoires in COVID-19. The wider study: There were acute and convalescent COVID-19 samples, and they came from the United States, Italy and Spain.

Under the authors' procedure: Amplification of reference gene primers was used by the study to estimate nucleated cell counts. Produced via immunoSEQ multiplex PCR; TCRdb's table is partial and in-frame only. Clonal size and the V and J genes are those of that table, whereas D and trimming came from the DNA. The sample holds about 29,000 clones, approximately 86% seen once. The source is a man older than 75 with active or convalescent COVID-19. Sequencing was performed on peripheral blood.

This CDR3 is CSVEGRLAGGDTQYF. CDR3 bases: TGCAGCGTTGAAGGCCGACTAGCGGGAGGAGATACGCAGTATTTT. The chain recombines TRBV29-1 with TRBJ2-3, with TRBD2 matching over 13 bases. The CDR3 length is 15 residues. The trim removed 1 base at V and 5 bases at J, leaving 3 bases unmatched. Germline V lookup: CDR1 SQVTM, CDR2 ANQGSEA.